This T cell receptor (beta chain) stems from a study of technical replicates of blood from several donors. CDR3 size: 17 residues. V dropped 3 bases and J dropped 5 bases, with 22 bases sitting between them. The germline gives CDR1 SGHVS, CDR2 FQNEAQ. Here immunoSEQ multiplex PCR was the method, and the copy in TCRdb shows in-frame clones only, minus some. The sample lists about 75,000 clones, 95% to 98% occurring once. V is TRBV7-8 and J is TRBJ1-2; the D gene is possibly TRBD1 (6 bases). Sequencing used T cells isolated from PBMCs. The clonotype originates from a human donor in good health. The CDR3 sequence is CASSFGAQGRRAYGYTF. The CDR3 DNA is TGTGCCAGCAGCTTCGGGGCCCAGGGGCGGCGGGCTTATGGCTACACCTTC.